The 17 T cell receptor beta chains given below trace back to one sample, sequenced in a study of CD8 T cells in ankylosing spondylitis. TCRdb re-analysed the 5' RACE reads in MiXCR, keeping a single row per CDR3 protein. The table records some 240,000 distinct CDR3 sequences, around 9.1% of them present only once. Material for sequencing was blood, either unsorted or a sorted T cell fraction (not recorded which). The source of these receptors is a male donor with ankylosing spondylitis or in good health (not recorded which).

The chain recombines TRBV30 with TRBJ1-1; D remains unclear. Looked up from germline, CDR1 is GTSNPN and CDR2 is SVGIG (reference sequence). V was clipped by 2 bases and J by 0 bases, with 10 bases between them. CDR3 size: 14 residues. CDR3 bases: TGTGCCTGGAGTCGACGGTTCCTGAACACTGAAGCTTTCTTT. Protein: CAWSRRFLNTEAFF.

This clonotype appeared once. Possible read error: a much larger clone is one base away. As DNA, the CDR3 is TGTGCCAGCAGCCAAGGACAGGGAGTCTATAATTCACCCCTCCACTTT. It translates to CASSQGQGVYNSPLHF. The chain recombines TRBV4-2 with TRBJ1-6; the match to TRBD1 covers 7 bases. With 1 base clipped from V and 3 bases from J, the junction kept 3 bases outside the gene matches. Germline V gives CDR1 LGHNA, CDR2 YNFKEQ. The CDR3 consists of 16 residues.

In its sample, this clonotype was seen many times. The chain links TRBV7-8 to TRBJ2-3; weak D call: TRBD2 (6 bases). With 11 bases removed from V and 3 bases from J, the gap between germline ends came to 18 bases. CDR1 and CDR2 (germline): SGHVS, FQNEAQ. This CDR3 contains 14 residues. CDR3 DNA sequence: TGTGCCTCTGGGGAGCGGGCCCCTACAGATACGCAGTATTTT. Translated, it gives CASGERAPTDTQYF.

At least ten counts were recorded for this clonotype. This sequence joins TRBV30 and TRBJ2-7; D not resolved. The CDR3 covers 12 residues. In germline, CDR1 is GTSNPN, CDR2 SVGIG (reference sequence). The V end was cut by 0 bases, the J end by 3 bases, with 6 bases between. The CDR3 coding sequence is TGTGCCTGGAGTGTACCTGGCTACGAGCAGTACTTC. It specifies CAWSVPGYEQYF.

Many counts were recorded for this clonotype. The chain has TRBV5-1 and TRBJ1-1; D remains unclear. This CDR3 is built from 14 residues. Germline V gene lookup returns CDR1 SGHRS and CDR2 YFSETQ. The V and J ends lost 0 bases and 6 bases respectively, with 12 bases between them. CDR3 sequence: CASSLGRVLAEAFF. In DNA form, the CDR3 reads TGCGCCAGCAGCTTGGGTCGGGTTTTGGCTGAAGCTTTCTTT.

This clonotype was detected many times. J is TRBJ1-1 and V is TRBV5-6, with D tentatively TRBD1 (6 bases). Germline V gene data show CDR1 as SGHDT and CDR2 as YYEEEE. The CDR3 has 16 amino acids. The V end lost 4 bases, the J end lost 0 bases, and 16 bases lay between the germline ends. In DNA, the CDR3 is TGTGCCAGCAGCCTTAGGGCAGGGGCTGTGAACACTGAAGCTTTCTTT. Translated: CASSLRAGAVNTEAFF. Supplemented by reference TRBV5-6 and TRBJ1-1, the full variable domain reads DAGVTQSPTHLIKTRGQQVTLRCSPKSGHDTVSWYQQALGQGPQFIFQYYEEEERQRGNFPDRFSGHQFPNYSSELNVNALLLGDSALYLCASSLRAGAVNTEAFFGQGTRLTVV.

The genes are TRBV7-1 and TRBJ2-6, with 10 bases fitting TRBD1. TRBV7-1 is assigned to the ORF class and has an uncertain function. V shed 3 bases, J shed 0 bases, and the junction held 17 bases outside the gene matches. CDR3 length: 22 amino acids. The CDR3 loop reads CASSSLGQGSPPDNSGANVLTF. CDR3 sequence (DNA): TGTGCCAGCAGCTCCCTGGGACAGGGGTCCCCACCTGATAACTCTGGGGCCAACGTCCTGACTTTC.

This clonotype was found many times. The chain joins TRBV18 to TRBJ2-2, with D unresolved. The CDR3 is 13 residues long. The germline V and J ends were trimmed by 0 bases and 6 bases, with 5 bases remaining between them. The germline CDR1 and CDR2 sequences are KGHSH and LQKENI. The CDR3 reads CASSPPLAGELFF. The CDR3 DNA reads as TGTGCCAGCTCACCACCCCTTGCCGGGGAGCTGTTTTTT.

This clonotype was observed many times. The chain employs TRBV7-2 and TRBJ2-5, with 8 bases identical to TRBD2. Trimming cost V 2 bases and J 0 bases; bases outside gene matches: 5. Germline values: CDR1 SGHTA, CDR2 FQGNSA. The CDR3 is made up of 16 amino acids. CDR3 in DNA: TGTGCCAGCAGCTTATCGGGCGGGGGGAACCAAGAGACCCAGTACTTC. It specifies CASSLSGGGNQETQYF.

This clonotype occurred many times. The chain couples TRBV3-1 to TRBJ1-4; no clear D. The CDR3 has 18 amino acids. The germline CDR1 and CDR2 sequences are LGHDT and YNNKEL (reference sequence). V lost 1 base and J lost 3, with 18 bases in between. The CDR3 sequence is CASSQAKALFPANEKLFF. The CDR3 region has the DNA TGTGCCAGCAGCCAAGCAAAGGCCCTATTCCCAGCTAATGAAAAACTGTTTTTT.

This clonotype was detected ten times or more. The chain couples TRBV5-1 to TRBJ1-5; no clear D gene. CDR3 size: 18 residues. Germline V gives CDR1 SGHRS, CDR2 YFSETQ. V was pared by 7 bases and J by 0 bases, with 23 bases between. The CDR3 DNA sequence: TGCGCCAGCGACCAGGAGGAGGGAGAACGGCTTAGCAATCAGCCCCAGCATTTT. Translation gives CASDQEEGERLSNQPQHF.

This clonotype was found many times. The rearrangement uses TRBV5-5 and TRBJ2-1; tentative D call: TRBD2 (5 bases). Trimming stripped 0 bases from V and 3 bases from J, with 10 bases between. CDR1 and CDR2 from the germline V gene are SGHKS and YYEKEE (reference sequence). The CDR3 contains 15 residues. This CDR3 is CASSLGPDYYNEQFF. The CDR3 DNA reads as TGTGCCAGCAGCTTGGGTCCAGACTACTACAATGAGCAGTTCTTC.

This clonotype was observed a handful of times. The CDR3, as DNA: TGCGCCAGCAGCCAAGACCGGGGGGCTGGAAACGAGCAGTACTTC. Encoded protein: CASSQDRGAGNEQYF. The chain carries TRBV4-1 and TRBJ2-7, with D tentatively TRBD2 (7 bases). Germline-derived CDR1 and CDR2 are MGHRA and YSYEKL. V lost 0 bases to trimming and J lost 5 bases, with 14 bases between them. The CDR3 contains 15 residues.

There are a few counts of this clonotype. The chain is built from TRBV20-1 and TRBJ1-2, with no clear D. The CDR3 length is 16 residues. V lost 1 base to trimming and J lost 8 bases, with 23 bases between them. Germline CDR1 DFQATT, CDR2 SNEGSKA (reference sequence). The CDR3, as DNA: TGCAGTGCTAGAGGAACCACCATCTTGGGCTTGGAAGGCTACACCTTC. This translates into CSARGTTILGLEGYTF.

This clonotype was picked up many times. The chain has TRBV29-1 and TRBJ1-1; D perhaps matches TRBD1 (6 bases). V lost 7 bases, J lost 2 bases, and 11 bases lay in between. Germline V gene sequence: CDR1 SQVTM, CDR2 ANQGSEA. The CDR3 spans 12 residues. CDR3 nucleotides: TGCAGCGCCGGCAGGGGAAACACTGAAGCTTTCTTT. Protein product: CSAGRGNTEAFF.

This clonotype came up many times. This rearrangement joins TRBV20-1 to TRBJ2-3; TRBD1 is a possible D gene (6 bases). This CDR3 has 14 amino acids. CDR1 and CDR2 (germline): DFQATT, SNEGSKA (reference sequence). V was shortened by 2 bases and J by 6 bases, with 15 bases between the two germline ends. The CDR3 loop is CSARKTGLVDTQYF. CDR3 DNA sequence: TGCAGTGCTAGAAAAACAGGGCTGGTGGATACGCAGTATTTT.

This clonotype occurred many times. The chain uses TRBV12-3 or TRBV12-4 and TRBJ2-1; D is unclear. The germline V and J ends were trimmed by 2 bases and 5 bases, with 7 bases remaining between them. CDR3 length: 13 residues. The CDR3 sequence: CASSLQRDNEQFF. The CDR3 region has the DNA TGTGCCAGCAGTTTACAACGGGACAATGAGCAGTTCTTC.